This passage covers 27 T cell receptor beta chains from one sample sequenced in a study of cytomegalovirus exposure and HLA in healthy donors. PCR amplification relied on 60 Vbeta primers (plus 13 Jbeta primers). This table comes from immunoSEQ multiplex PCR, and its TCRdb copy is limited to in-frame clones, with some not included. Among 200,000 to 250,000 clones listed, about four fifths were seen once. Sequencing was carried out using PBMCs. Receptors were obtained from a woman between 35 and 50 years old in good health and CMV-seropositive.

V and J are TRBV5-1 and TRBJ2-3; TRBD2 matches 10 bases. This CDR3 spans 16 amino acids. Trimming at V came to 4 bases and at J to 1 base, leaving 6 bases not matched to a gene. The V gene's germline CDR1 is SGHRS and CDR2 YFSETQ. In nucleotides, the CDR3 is TGCGCCAGCAGCCGTACTAGCGGGACACGCACAGATACGCAGTATTTT. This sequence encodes CASSRTSGTRTDTQYF.

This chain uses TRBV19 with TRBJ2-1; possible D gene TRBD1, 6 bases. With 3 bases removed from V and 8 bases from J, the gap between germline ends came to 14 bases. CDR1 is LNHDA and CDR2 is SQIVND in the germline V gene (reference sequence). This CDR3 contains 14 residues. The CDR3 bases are TGTGCCAGTAGTATTTCAGGGGTATTCCATGAGCAGTTCTTC. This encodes CASSISGVFHEQFF.

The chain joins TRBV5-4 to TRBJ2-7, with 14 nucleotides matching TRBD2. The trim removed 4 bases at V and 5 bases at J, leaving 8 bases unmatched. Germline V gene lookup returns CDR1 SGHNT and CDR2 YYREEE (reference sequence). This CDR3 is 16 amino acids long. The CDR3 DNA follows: TGTGCCAGCAGCCAGGGACTAGCGGGGGCCGGCAACGAGCAGTACTTC. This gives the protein CASSQGLAGAGNEQYF.

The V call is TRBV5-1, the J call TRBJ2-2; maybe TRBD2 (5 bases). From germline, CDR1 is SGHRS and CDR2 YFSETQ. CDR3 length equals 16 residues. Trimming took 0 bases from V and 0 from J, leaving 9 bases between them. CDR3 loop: CASSLAGLSNTGELFF. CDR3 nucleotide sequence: TGCGCCAGCAGCTTGGCCGGACTTTCGAACACCGGGGAGCTGTTTTTT.

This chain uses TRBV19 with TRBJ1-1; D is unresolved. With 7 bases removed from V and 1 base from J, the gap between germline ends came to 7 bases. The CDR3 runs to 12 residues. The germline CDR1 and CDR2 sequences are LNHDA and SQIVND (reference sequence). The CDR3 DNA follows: TGTGCCAGTATCGCCGGGAACACTGAAGCTTTCTTT. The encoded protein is CASIAGNTEAFF.

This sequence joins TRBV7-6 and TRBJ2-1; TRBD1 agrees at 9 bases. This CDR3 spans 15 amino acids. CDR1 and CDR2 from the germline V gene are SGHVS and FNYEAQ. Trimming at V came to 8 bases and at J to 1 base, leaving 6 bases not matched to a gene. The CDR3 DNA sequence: TGTGCCAGCGGGGACAGGGCGGGTTCCTACAATGAGCAGTTCTTC. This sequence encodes CASGDRAGSYNEQFF. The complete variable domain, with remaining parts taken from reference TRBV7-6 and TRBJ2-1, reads GAGVSQSPRYKVTKRGQDVALRCDPISGHVSLYWYRQALGQGPEFLTYFNYEAQQDKSGLPNDRFSAERPEGSISTLTIQRTEQRDSAMYRCASGDRAGSYNEQFFGPGTRLTVL.

The CDR3 bases are TGCGCCAGCAGGAGGGACAGTGACTATGGCTACACCTTC. Protein product: CASRRDSDYGYTF. The chain employs TRBV5-1 and TRBJ1-2, with 7 nucleotides matching TRBD1. Germline V gives CDR1 SGHRS, CDR2 YFSETQ. After removal of 5 bases from V and 3 bases from J, the junction contained 4 bases not matched to a gene. The CDR3 is 13 amino acids.

CDR3 nucleotide sequence: TGTGCCAGTAGTATAACTAGCTGGAGCTCCTACAATGAGCAGTTCTTC. It yields the protein CASSITSWSSYNEQFF. This chain links TRBV19 with TRBJ2-1; D might be TRBD2 (6 bases). Trimming stripped 2 bases from V and 0 bases from J, with 11 bases between. Germline values: CDR1 LNHDA, CDR2 SQIVND (reference sequence). The CDR3 covers 16 residues.

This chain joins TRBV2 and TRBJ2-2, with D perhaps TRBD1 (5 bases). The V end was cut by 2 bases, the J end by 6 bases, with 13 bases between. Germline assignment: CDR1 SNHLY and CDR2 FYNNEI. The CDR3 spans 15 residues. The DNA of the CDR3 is TGTGCCAGCAGTGAAAAAGCCAGGGTACCCGGGGAGCTGTTTTTT. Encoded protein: CASSEKARVPGELFF.

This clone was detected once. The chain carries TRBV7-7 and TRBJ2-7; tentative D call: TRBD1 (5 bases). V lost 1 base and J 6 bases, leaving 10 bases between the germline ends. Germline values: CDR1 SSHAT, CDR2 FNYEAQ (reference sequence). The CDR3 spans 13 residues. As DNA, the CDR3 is TGTGCCAGCAGCTTAGGCAGGGTGGGCGAGCAGTACTTC. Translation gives CASSLGRVGEQYF. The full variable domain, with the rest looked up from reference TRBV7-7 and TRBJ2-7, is GAGVSQSPRYKVTKRGQDVTLRCDPISSHATLYWYQQALGQGPEFLTYFNYEAQPDKSGLPSDRFSAERPEGSISTLTIQRTEQRDSAMYRCASSLGRVGEQYFGPGTRLTVT.

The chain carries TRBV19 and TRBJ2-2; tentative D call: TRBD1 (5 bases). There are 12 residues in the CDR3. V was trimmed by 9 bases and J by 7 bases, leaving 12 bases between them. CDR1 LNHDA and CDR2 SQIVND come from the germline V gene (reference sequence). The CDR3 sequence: CASGRGGGELFF. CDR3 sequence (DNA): TGTGCCAGCGGAAGGGGTGGCGGGGAGCTGTTTTTT.

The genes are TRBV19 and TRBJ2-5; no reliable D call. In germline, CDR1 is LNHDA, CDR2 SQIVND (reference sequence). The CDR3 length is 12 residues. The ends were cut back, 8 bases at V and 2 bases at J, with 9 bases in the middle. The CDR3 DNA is TGTGCCAGTTCTAGAATTCAAGAGACCCAGTACTTC. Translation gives CASSRIQETQYF.

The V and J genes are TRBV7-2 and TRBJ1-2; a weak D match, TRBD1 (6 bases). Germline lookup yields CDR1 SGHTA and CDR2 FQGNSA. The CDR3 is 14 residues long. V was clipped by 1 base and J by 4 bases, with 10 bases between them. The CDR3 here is CASSLDREGYGYTF. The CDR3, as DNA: TGTGCCAGCAGCTTAGACAGGGAGGGCTATGGCTACACCTTC.

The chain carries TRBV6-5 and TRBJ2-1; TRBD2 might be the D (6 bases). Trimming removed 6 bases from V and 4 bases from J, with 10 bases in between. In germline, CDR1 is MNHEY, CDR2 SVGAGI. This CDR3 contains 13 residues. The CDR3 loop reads CASRPRGYNEQFF. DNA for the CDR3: TGTGCCAGCAGGCCACGGGGGTACAATGAGCAGTTCTTC.

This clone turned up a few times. Here the CDR3 DNA reads TGTGCCAGCAGCTCCCAGACAGGGACCCAAGAGACCCAGTACTTC. It specifies CASSSQTGTQETQYF. The V gene is TRBV7-2, the J gene TRBJ2-5; 7 nucleotides agree with TRBD1. Per germline, CDR1 SGHTA and CDR2 FQGNSA. J lost 1 base, V lost 4 bases, and 6 bases had no gene match. The CDR3 runs 15 residues.

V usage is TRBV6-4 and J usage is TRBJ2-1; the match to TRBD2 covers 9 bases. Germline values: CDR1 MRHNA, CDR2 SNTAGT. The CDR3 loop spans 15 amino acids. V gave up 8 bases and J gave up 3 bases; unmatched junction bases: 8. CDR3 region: CASRRREGRYNEQFF. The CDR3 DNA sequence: TGTGCCAGCCGACGGCGGGAGGGCCGCTACAATGAGCAGTTCTTC.

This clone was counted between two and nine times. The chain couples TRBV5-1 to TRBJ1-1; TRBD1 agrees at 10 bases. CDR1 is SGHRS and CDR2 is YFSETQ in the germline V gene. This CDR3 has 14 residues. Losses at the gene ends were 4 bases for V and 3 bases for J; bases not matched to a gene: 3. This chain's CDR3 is CASSRGQGDTEAFF. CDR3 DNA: TGCGCCAGCAGCCGAGGACAGGGGGACACTGAAGCTTTCTTT.

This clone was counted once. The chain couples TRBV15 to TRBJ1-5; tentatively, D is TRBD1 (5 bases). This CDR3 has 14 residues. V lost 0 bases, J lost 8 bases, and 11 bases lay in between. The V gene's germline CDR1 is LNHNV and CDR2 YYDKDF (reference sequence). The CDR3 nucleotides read TGTGCCACCAGCAGAGATAGGGGCCTCGAGCCCCAGCATTTT. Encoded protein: CATSRDRGLEPQHF.

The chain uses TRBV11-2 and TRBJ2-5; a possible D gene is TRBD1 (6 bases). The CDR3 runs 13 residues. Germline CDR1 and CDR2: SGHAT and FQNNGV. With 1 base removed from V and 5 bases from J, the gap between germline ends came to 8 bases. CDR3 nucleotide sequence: TGTGCCAGCAGCTTAGGAGGGGGTGAGACCCAGTACTTC. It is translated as CASSLGGGETQYF.

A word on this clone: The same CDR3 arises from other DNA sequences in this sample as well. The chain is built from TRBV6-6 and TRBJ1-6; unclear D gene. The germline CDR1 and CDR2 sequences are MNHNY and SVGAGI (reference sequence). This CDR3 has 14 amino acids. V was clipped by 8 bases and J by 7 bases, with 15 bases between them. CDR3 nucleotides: TGTGCCAGCCTACCGGACTTACGAAATTCACCCCTCCACTTT. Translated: CASLPDLRNSPLHF.

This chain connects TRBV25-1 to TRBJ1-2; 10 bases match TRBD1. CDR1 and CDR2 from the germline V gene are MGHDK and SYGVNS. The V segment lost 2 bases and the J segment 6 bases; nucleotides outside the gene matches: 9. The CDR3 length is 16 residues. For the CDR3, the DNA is TGTGCCAGCAGTGAAGCTCGGGACAGGGGATGGCATGGCTACACCTTC. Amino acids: CASSEARDRGWHGYTF.

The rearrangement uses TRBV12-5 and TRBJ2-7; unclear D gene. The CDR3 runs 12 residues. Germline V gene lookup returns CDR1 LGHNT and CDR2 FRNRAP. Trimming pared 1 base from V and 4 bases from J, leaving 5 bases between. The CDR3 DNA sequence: TGTGCTAGTGGTTTGGGCACTTACGAGCAGTACTTC. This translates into CASGLGTYEQYF.

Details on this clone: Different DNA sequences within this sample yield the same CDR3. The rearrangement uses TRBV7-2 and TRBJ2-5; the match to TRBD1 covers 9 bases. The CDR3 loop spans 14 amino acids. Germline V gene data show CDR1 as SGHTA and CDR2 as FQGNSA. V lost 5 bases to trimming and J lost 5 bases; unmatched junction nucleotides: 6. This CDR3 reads CASSAQGAGETQYF. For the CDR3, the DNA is TGTGCCAGCAGCGCACAGGGGGCTGGGGAGACCCAGTACTTC.

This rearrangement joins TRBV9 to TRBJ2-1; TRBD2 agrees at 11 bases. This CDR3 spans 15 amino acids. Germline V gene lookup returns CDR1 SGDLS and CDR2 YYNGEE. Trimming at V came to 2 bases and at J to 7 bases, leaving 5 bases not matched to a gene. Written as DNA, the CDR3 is TGTGCCAGCAGCGTGACTAGCGGGATAGGGAATGAGCAGTTCTTC. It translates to CASSVTSGIGNEQFF.

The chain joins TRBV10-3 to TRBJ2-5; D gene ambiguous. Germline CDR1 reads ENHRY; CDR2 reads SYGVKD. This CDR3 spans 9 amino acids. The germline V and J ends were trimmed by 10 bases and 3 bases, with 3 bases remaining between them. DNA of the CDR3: TGTGCCACAAAAGAGACCCAGTACTTC. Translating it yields CATKETQYF.

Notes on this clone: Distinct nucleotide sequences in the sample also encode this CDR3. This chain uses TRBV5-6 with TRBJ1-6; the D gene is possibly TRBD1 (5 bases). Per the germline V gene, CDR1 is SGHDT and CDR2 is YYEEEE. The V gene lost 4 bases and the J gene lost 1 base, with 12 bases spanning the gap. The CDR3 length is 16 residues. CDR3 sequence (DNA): TGTGCCAGCAGCCTGTGGACATCTTCCTATAATTCACCCCTCCACTTT. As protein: CASSLWTSSYNSPLHF.

Here the CDR3 reads CASSLGRANEKLFF. The CDR3 DNA reads as TGCGCCAGCAGCTTGGGCAGGGCTAATGAAAAACTGTTTTTT. The chain joins TRBV5-1 to TRBJ1-4; D is possibly TRBD1 (5 bases). This CDR3 spans 14 amino acids. CDR1 and CDR2 (germline): SGHRS, YFSETQ. The ends were cut back, 0 bases at V and 3 bases at J, with 6 bases in the middle.